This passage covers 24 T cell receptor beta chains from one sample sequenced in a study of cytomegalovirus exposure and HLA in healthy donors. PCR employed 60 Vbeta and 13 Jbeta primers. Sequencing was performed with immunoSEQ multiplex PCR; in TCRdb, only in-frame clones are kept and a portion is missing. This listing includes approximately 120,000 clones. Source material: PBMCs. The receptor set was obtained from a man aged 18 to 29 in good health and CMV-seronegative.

The CDR3 loop is CASSRQISNQPQHF. CDR3 nucleotides: TGTGCCAGTAGTAGACAGATTAGCAATCAGCCCCAGCATTTT. J is TRBJ1-5 and V is TRBV19; a possible D gene is TRBD1 (5 bases). Germline V gene lookup returns CDR1 LNHDA and CDR2 SQIVND (reference sequence). The CDR3 is 14 amino acids. Trimming pared 4 bases from V and 0 bases from J, leaving 7 bases between.

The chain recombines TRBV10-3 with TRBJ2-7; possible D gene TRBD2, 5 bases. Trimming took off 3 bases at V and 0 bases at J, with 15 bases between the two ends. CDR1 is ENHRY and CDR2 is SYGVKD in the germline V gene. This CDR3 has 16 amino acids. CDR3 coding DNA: TGTGCCATCAGTGAAGGGTTAGGACTTGTCTCCTACGAGCAGTACTTC. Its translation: CAISEGLGLVSYEQYF.

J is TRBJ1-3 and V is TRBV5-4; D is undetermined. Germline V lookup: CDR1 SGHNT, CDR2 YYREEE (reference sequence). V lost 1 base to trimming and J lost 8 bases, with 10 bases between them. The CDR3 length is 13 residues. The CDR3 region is CASSLRSGDTIYF. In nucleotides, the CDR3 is TGTGCCAGCAGCTTGCGTTCCGGGGACACCATATATTTT.

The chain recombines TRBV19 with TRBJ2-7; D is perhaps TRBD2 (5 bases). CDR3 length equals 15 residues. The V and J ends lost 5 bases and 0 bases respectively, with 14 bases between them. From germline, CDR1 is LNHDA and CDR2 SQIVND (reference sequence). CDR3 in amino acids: CASSRFGSLSYEQYF. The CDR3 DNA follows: TGTGCCAGTAGTCGCTTTGGGAGCCTCTCCTACGAGCAGTACTTC.

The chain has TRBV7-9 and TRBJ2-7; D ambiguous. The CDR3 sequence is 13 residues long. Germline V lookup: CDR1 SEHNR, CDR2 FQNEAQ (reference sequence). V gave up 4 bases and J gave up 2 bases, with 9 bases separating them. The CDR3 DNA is TGTGCCAGCAGCTACACAGAAGCCTACGAGCAGTACTTC. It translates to CASSYTEAYEQYF.

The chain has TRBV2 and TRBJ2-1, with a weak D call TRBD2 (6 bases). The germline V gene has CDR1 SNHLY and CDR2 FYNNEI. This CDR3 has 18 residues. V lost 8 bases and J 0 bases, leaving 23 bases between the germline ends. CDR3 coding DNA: TGTGCCAGCCGTGTTAGCGGCGCAAGCATAAGCTCCTACAATGAGCAGTTCTTC. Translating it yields CASRVSGASISSYNEQFF.

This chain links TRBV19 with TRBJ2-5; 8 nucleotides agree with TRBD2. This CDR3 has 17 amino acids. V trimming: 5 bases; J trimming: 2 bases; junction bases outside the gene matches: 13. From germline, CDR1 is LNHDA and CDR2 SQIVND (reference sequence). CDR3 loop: CASSVRGGPYVQETQYF. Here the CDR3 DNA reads TGTGCCAGTAGTGTCCGCGGGGGGCCCTACGTACAAGAGACCCAGTACTTC.

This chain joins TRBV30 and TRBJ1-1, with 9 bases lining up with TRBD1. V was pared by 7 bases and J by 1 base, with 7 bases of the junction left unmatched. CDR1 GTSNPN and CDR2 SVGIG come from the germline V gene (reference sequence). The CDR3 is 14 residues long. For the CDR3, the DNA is TGTGCCTATGGACAGGGGAGAAGGAACACTGAAGCTTTCTTT. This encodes CAYGQGRRNTEAFF.

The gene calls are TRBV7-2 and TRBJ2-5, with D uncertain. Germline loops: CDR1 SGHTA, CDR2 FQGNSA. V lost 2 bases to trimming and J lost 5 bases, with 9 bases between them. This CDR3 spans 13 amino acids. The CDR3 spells CASSLSGWETQYF. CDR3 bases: TGTGCCAGCAGCTTATCAGGATGGGAGACCCAGTACTTC.

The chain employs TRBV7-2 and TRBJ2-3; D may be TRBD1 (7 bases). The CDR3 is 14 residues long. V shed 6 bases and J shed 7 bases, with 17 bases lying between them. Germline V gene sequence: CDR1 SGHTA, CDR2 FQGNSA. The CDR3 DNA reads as TGTGCCAGCAGGCGGGACAGAAGGACGTATACGCAGTATTTT. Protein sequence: CASRRDRRTYTQYF.

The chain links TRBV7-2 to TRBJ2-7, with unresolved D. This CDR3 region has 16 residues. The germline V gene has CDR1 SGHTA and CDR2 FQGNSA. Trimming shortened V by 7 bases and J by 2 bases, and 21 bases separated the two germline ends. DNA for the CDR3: TGTGCCAGCACCCTCCCCGTTGCGGCTCCAACCTACGAGCAGTACTTC. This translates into CASTLPVAAPTYEQYF.

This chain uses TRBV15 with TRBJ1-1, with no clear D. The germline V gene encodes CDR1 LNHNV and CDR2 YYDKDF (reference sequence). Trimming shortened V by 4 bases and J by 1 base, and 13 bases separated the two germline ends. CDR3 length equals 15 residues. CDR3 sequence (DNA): TGTGCCACCAGCACTCGTCCGACGGGGAACACTGAAGCTTTCTTT. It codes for CATSTRPTGNTEAFF.

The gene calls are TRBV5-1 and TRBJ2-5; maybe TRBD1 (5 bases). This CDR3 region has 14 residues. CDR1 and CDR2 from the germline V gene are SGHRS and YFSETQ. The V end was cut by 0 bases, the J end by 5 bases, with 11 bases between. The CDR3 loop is CASSLAQGRETQYF. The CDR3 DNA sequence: TGCGCCAGCAGCTTGGCGCAGGGTAGGGAGACCCAGTACTTC.

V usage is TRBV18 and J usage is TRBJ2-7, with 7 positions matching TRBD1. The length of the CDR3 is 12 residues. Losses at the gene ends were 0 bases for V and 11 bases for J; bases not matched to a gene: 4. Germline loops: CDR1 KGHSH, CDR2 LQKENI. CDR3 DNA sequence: TGTGCCAGCTCACCACCGGACAGGAGGAAGTACTTC. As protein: CASSPPDRRKYF.

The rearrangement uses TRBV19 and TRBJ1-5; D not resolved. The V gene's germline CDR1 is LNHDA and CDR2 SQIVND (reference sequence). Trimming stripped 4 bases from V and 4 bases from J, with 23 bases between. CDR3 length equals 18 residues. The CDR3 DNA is TGTGCCAGTAGTACGCGGGTGGGTGAGTGGGCTTCTAATCAGCCCCAGCATTTT. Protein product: CASSTRVGEWASNQPQHF.

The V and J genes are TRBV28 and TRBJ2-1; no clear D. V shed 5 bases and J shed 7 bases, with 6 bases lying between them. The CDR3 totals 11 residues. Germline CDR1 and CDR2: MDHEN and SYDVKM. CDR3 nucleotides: TGTGCCAGCAGTCCACGGAATGAGCAGTTCTTC. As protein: CASSPRNEQFF.

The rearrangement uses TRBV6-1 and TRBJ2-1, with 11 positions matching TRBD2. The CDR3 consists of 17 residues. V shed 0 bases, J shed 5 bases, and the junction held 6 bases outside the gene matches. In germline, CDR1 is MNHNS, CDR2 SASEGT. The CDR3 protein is CASSEARSLAGDNEQFF. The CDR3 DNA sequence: TGTGCCAGCAGTGAAGCCAGGTCACTAGCGGGGGACAATGAGCAGTTCTTC.

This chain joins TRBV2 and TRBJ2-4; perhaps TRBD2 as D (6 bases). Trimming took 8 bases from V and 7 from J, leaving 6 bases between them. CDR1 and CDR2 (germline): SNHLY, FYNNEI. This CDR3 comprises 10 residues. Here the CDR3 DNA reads TGTGCCAGCGGGGGGAACATTCAGTACTTC. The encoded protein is CASGGNIQYF.

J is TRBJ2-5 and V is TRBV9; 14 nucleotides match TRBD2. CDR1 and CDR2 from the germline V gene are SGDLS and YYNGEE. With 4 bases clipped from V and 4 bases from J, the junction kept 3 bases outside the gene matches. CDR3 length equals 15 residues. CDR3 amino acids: CASSRGLAGGETQYF. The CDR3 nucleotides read TGTGCCAGCAGCCGCGGACTAGCGGGAGGAGAGACCCAGTACTTC.

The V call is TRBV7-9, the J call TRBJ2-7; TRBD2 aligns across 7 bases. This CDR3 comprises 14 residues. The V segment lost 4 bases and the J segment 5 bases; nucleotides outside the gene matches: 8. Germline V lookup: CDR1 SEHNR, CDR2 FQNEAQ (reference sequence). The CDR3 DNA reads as TGTGCCAGCAGCTGGGGCCTGGGGGGGGACGAGCAGTACTTC. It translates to CASSWGLGGDEQYF.

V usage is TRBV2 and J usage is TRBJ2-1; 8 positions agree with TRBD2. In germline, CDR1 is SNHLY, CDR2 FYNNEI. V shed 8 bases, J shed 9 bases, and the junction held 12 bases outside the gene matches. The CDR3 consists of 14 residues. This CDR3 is CASATGTSKPEQFF. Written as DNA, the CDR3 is TGTGCCAGCGCCACCGGGACTAGTAAGCCTGAGCAGTTCTTC.

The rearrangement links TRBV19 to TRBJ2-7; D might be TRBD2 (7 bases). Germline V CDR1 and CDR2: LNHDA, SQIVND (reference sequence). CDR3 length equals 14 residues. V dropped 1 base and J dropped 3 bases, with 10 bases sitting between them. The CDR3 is CASSIVGGGYEQYF. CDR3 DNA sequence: TGTGCCAGTAGTATAGTGGGAGGGGGCTACGAGCAGTACTTC.

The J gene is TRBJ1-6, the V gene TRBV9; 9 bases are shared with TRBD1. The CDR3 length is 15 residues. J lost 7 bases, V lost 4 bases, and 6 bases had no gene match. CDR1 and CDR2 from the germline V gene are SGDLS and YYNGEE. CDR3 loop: CASSLYGQGNSPLHF. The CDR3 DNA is TGTGCCAGCAGCCTATATGGACAGGGGAATTCACCCCTCCACTTT.

This chain's CDR3 is CASTGLVGLATQYF. DNA of the CDR3: TGTGCCAGCACTGGACTAGTCGGCTTGGCGACCCAGTACTTC. The V gene is TRBV2, the J gene TRBJ2-5, with TRBD2 matching over 7 bases. Germline V gives CDR1 SNHLY, CDR2 FYNNEI. J gave up 7 bases and V 7 bases, and 12 bases lay outside the gene matches. This CDR3 contains 14 residues.